This T cell receptor (beta chain) appears in the sequencing data of a study of cytomegalovirus exposure and HLA in healthy donors. Notes on the study in general: The study labeled about 160 TCR beta chains cytomegalovirus-associated. For TCR beta chains, V- and J-gene trimming was later linked to a missense DCLRE1C variant. Apart from CMV serostatus, no immune exposure information was available.

The PCR had 60 Vbeta and 13 Jbeta primers. TCRdb keeps only in-frame clones here, not all; method: immunoSEQ multiplex PCR. The sample contains some 130,000 clones, 70% to 80% of which appear only once. Comments on this clone: The antigen remains unidentified. An end of the junction differs from the germline gene, which may be a read error. The sample holds other DNA sequences that translate to the same CDR3.

The CDR3 covers 15 residues. CDR1 is MNHEY and CDR2 is SVGAGI in the germline V gene. The V gene is TRBV6-5, the J gene TRBJ1-1, with D uncertain. Sequenced input: PBMCs. This TCR was recovered from a woman aged 45-65 years in good health and CMV-seropositive. The CDR3: CASSLTTGSRTGAFF. The CDR3 DNA is TGTGCCAGCAGTTTGACCACGGGGAGTAGGACTGGAGCTTTCTTT.